Listed here are 5 T cell receptor beta chains from one sample, sequenced in a study of pediatric ulcerative colitis. The rectum was sampled with one to two pinch biopsies at colonoscopy. Sequencing was performed with immunoSEQ multiplex PCR; in TCRdb, only in-frame clones are kept and a portion is missing. The sample has 15,000 to 20,000 clones, about two thirds seen once. Sequencing input: gut tissue. The receptors were sampled from a girl aged 10 to 17 with moderate ulcerative colitis.

The CDR3 sequence: CASRGRGVDANQPQHF. In DNA, the CDR3 is TGTGCCAGTAGAGGGAGAGGGGTGGATGCCAATCAGCCCCAGCATTTT. This chain links TRBV19 with TRBJ1-5; D possibly corresponds to TRBD1 (5 bases). CDR3 length: 16 amino acids. Germline V gene lookup returns CDR1 LNHDA and CDR2 SQIVND (reference sequence). Trimming took off 6 bases at V and 3 bases at J, with 18 bases between the two ends.

The rearrangement links TRBV5-6 to TRBJ2-3; 9 bases align to TRBD2. With V trimmed by 3 bases and J by 0 bases, 14 bases remained unmatched. CDR1 is SGHDT, CDR2 YYEEEE, per germline. This CDR3 spans 19 amino acids. In DNA, the CDR3 is TGTGCCAGCAGCTATTTACAGACAGCGGGGGGACCGAGCACAGATACGCAGTATTTT. It encodes CASSYLQTAGGPSTDTQYF.

V gene TRBV18 combines with J gene TRBJ2-2; no firm D call. CDR1 and CDR2 from the germline V gene are KGHSH and LQKENI. V shed 3 bases and J shed 0 bases, with 11 bases lying between them. The CDR3 is made up of 16 amino acids. CDR3 loop: CASSPQPLTNTGELFF. The CDR3, as DNA: TGTGCCAGCTCACCCCAGCCGCTAACGAACACCGGGGAGCTGTTTTTT.

In DNA form, the CDR3 reads TGCGCCAGCAGTGAGTCAACGGAAGATACGCAGTATTTT. Its protein is CASSESTEDTQYF. The J gene is TRBJ2-3, the V gene TRBV10-1; D ambiguous. The CDR3 is made up of 13 amino acids. V dropped 0 bases and J dropped 5 bases, with 6 bases sitting between them. Per the germline V gene, CDR1 is WNHNN and CDR2 is SYGVQD (reference sequence).

The chain has TRBV7-8 and TRBJ1-1; D unclear. V was shortened by 4 bases and J by 1 base, with 7 bases between the two germline ends. This CDR3 is 13 amino acids long. Germline-derived CDR1 and CDR2 are SGHVS and FQNEAQ. The CDR3 DNA is TGTGCCAGCAGCTCCCAAGGGAACACTGAAGCTTTCTTT. Its translation: CASSSQGNTEAFF.